This T cell receptor beta chain comes out of a study of OX40 agonist ivuxolimab in advanced cancers. General study results and limits: Individuals who were partial responders at 0.1-3.0 mg/kg had clonal expansion that ranked among the lowest.

This CDR3 has 12 residues. Trimming cost V 4 bases and J 3 bases, with 8 bases left between them. CDR1 and CDR2 (germline): SGHDT, YYEEEE. This clone was counted only a few times. As yet, its antigen is unknown. Assay used: immunoSEQ multiplex PCR; TCRdb lists only in-frame clones, some missing. The sample consists of approximately 82,000 clones, approximately 87% of them appearing once. This sample comprised CD4+ or CD8+ T cells sorted from blood, obtained in a trial of the OX40 agonist ivuxolimab. The receptor was derived from an adult with an advanced solid tumor such as melanoma, head and neck, liver or kidney cancer. The genes are TRBV5-6 and TRBJ2-7; D may be TRBD2 (6 bases). The CDR3 DNA follows: TGTGCCAGCAGCCCGGGACTCTACGAGCAGTACTTC. Protein: CASSPGLYEQYF.